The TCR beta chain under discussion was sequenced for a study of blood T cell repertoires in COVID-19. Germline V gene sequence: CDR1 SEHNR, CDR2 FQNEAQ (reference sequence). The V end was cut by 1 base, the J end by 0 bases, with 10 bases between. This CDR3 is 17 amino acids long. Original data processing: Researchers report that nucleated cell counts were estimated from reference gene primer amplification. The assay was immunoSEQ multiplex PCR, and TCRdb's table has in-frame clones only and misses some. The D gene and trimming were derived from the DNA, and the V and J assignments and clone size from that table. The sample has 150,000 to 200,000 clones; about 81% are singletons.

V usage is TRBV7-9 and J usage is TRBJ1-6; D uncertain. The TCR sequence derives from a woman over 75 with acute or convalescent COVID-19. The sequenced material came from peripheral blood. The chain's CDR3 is CASSLVNWSSYNSPLHF. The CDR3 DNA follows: TGTGCCAGCAGCTTAGTAAATTGGAGCTCCTATAATTCACCCCTCCACTTT.